This TCR beta chain was obtained from a study of T cell repertoires in cytomegalovirus infection (dated 2019 in TCRdb). As for the study more broadly: Peptide stimulations targeted recently identified HLA-C-restricted CMV epitopes, whose presentation resists viral immunomodulation, together with well-studied HLA-B-restricted epitopes. Donor HLA type was relevant to the analysis, as public TCR beta signatures indicated carriage of CMV infection together with the matching HLA type.

The treatment or condition label on this specimen signifies: in vitro stimulation with specific CMV peptide epitopes to enrich CMV-specific T cells. The sequencing machine was an Illumina HiSeq 1500. Through fastp at Q25 and MiXCR, TCRdb rebuilt clones from the public reads, retaining in-frame beta chains. Rows merge per CDR3 protein into single entries with the most common DNA and genes. The sample table contains more than 250,000 distinct CDR3 sequences; only one count was recorded for approximately 25% of them. The ten largest clones capture roughly 13% of the sample. CDR1 and CDR2 (SGHVS, FNYEAQ) derive from the germline V gene. The CDR3 spans 16 residues, from the cysteine through the phenylalanine. Only the CDR3 portion is preserved as DNA: 48 bases, with reading frame beginning at the first base. Trimming takes 2 bases from V and 3 bases from J, and the germline ends sit 16 bases apart. The research as a whole found: Cumulative frequency of public TCR beta family members discriminated carriers of CMV infection plus the relevant HLA type in this cohort and an independent approximately 350-donor cohort. The ex vivo response was dominated by HLA-C-restricted CMV-specific TCR beta clonotypes, which also provided the single most frequent clonotype in two of eight donors.

Comment on this clonotype: Its target antigen remains unknown. Base qualities were left out, and no much larger clone turns up one base away.

The origin of this receptor is a human donor in good health (CMV status not recorded). Some clones in this sample may be carry-over from other donors' samples. The specimen was cultured PBMCs, collected from culture after CMV antigen stimulation. The V and J segments used are TRBV7-6 and TRBJ1-1; a tentative D call is TRBD1 (5 bases match). The DNA sequence follows: TGTGCCAGCAGCTTAAATTCGAGAAAAGGGGACACTGAAGCTTTCTTT. This translates into CASSLNSRKGDTEAFF.